This T cell receptor beta chain emerged from a study of T cells after posttransplantation cyclophosphamide. Notes on the study in general: Recipient CMV seropositivity and CMV reactivation strongly tracked TRB clonality.

With respect to this clone: Its antigen remains unknown.

Busulfan-fludarabine conditioning, marrow transplant, and cyclophosphamide on days +3 and +4 were administered. This table comes from immunoSEQ multiplex PCR, and its TCRdb copy is limited to in-frame clones, with some not included. The sample holds around 37,000 clones, roughly 73% seen once. Trimming cost V 6 bases and J 10 bases, with 19 bases left between them. The CDR3 sequence is 14 residues long. Germline V lookup: CDR1 MNHEY, CDR2 SVGAGI. The TCR comes from a female patient in her thirties or forties who received an allogeneic stem cell transplant from a related donor, was CMV-positive, and had no GVHD. Some T cells may be supplied by the graft donor. V gene TRBV6-5 combines with J gene TRBJ2-1; a weak D match, TRBD2 (5 bases). The sequenced sample was CD4+ T cells sorted from blood, obtained 1,800 to 2,000 days after a stem cell transplant with posttransplant cyclophosphamide. The CDR3 sequence: CASSRAPASHEQFF. Written as DNA, the CDR3 is TGTGCCAGCAGCCGCGCCCCAGCTAGCCACGAGCAGTTCTTC.